This TCR beta chain was recovered during a study of cytomegalovirus exposure and HLA in healthy donors. Whole-study findings and limits: CMV serostatus was the only immune exposure information that was available.

A multiplex PCR was run with 60 Vbeta primers and 13 Jbeta primers. In the study's own analysis: In a later analysis, the count reached approximately 80 million unique TCR beta chains, with around 10 million shared. The method was immunoSEQ multiplex PCR; TCRdb's version includes in-frame clones alone and lacks a portion of them. That table gives V, J and clone size, and the DNA gave D and trimming. Of roughly 220,000 clones in the sample, more than 75% were seen once. In this sample, this clone turned up once. Its antigen is currently unknown. The germline V gene has CDR1 LNHDA and CDR2 SQIVND (reference sequence). The CDR3 runs to 16 residues. V shed 1 base and J shed 8 bases, with 20 bases lying between them.

V is TRBV19 and J is TRBJ1-1, with D perhaps TRBD1 (5 bases). The receptor comes from a woman in her thirties or forties in good health and CMV-seronegative. Sequenced: PBMCs. CDR3 coding DNA: TGTGCCAGTAGTATAGGCGGCAGGGAGGGGATCCCGGAAGCTTTCTTT. The encoded protein is CASSIGGREGIPEAFF.